The 16 T cell receptor beta chains below come from one sample, sequenced in a study of shared clonotypes between healthy human individuals. Naive CD8 cells, CD45RO-negative and positively selected for CCR7, excluded terminally differentiated effector memory CD45RA+ cells. Using immunoSEQ multiplex PCR, the repertoire was profiled, and TCRdb retains in-frame clones only, with some absent. Of about 1,800,000 clones listed, less than 95% are singletons. The sequenced sample was naive CD8+ T cells sorted from blood. These TCRs come from a man aged 18 to 35 in good health.

The chain joins TRBV7-9 to TRBJ1-1; D possibly corresponds to TRBD1 (5 bases). The length of the CDR3 is 17 residues. V was trimmed by 1 base and J by 3 bases, leaving 18 bases between them. Looked up from germline, CDR1 is SEHNR and CDR2 is FQNEAQ (reference sequence). The CDR3 coding sequence is TGTGCCAGCAGCTTAGGGTCGGAGGGGCCGGGGGACACTGAAGCTTTCTTT. Residues: CASSLGSEGPGDTEAFF.

Concerning this clone itself: In the same sample, other DNA sequences code for this CDR3. V and J are TRBV9 and TRBJ2-7; D is tentatively TRBD1 or TRBD2 (6 bases each). The germline V gene encodes CDR1 SGDLS and CDR2 YYNGEE. V gave up 5 bases and J gave up 3 bases, with 15 bases separating them. The CDR3 runs 14 residues. This chain's CDR3 is CASSTGGVDYEQYF. Here the CDR3 DNA reads TGTGCCAGCAGTACCGGGGGCGTTGACTACGAGCAGTACTTC.

The chain has TRBV7-3 and TRBJ1-1; D is unresolved. This CDR3 has 13 amino acids. CDR1 SGHTA and CDR2 FQGTGA come from the germline V gene. Trimming stripped 2 bases from V and 0 bases from J, with 4 bases between. CDR3 sequence: CASSLSMNTEAFF. The CDR3 nucleotides read TGTGCCAGCAGCTTATCGATGAACACTGAAGCTTTCTTT.

This clone appeared a single time. The chain couples TRBV11-2 to TRBJ2-7, with 9 bases matching TRBD2. Germline lookup yields CDR1 SGHAT and CDR2 FQNNGV. The CDR3 runs 15 residues. The V gene end was trimmed by 5 bases and the J gene end by 6 bases; junction bases not matched to a gene: 11. CDR3 sequence reads: CASSELAGDRGEQYF. The CDR3 DNA reads TGTGCCAGCAGCGAGTTAGCGGGAGACCGGGGCGAGCAGTACTTC.

This chain links TRBV4-3 with TRBJ2-5; TRBD1 agrees at 7 bases. V gave up 1 base and J gave up 5 bases; unmatched junction bases: 1. The CDR3 runs 13 residues. Germline-derived CDR1 and CDR2 are LGHNA and YSLEER. This CDR3 is CASSQVQGETQYF. CDR3 sequence (DNA): TGCGCCAGCAGCCAAGTACAGGGGGAGACCCAGTACTTC.

Of note for this clone: This specimen includes other DNA sequences encoding the same CDR3. The J gene is TRBJ1-1, the V gene TRBV9; D gene uncertain. V was trimmed by 4 bases and J by 4 bases, leaving 11 bases between them. The CDR3 is made up of 13 amino acids. Looked up from germline, CDR1 is SGDLS and CDR2 is YYNGEE. The CDR3 DNA reads TGTGCCAGCAGCCCTAGCGGGGTCACTGAAGCTTTCTTT. It codes for CASSPSGVTEAFF.

The rearrangement links TRBV29-1 to TRBJ2-3; tentative D call: TRBD1 (6 bases). This CDR3 is built from 14 residues. The V end lost 5 bases, the J end lost 2 bases, and 14 bases lay between the germline ends. Germline values: CDR1 SQVTM, CDR2 ANQGSEA. CDR3 sequence: CSVKGVGATDTQYF. The CDR3 nucleotides read TGCAGCGTTAAGGGGGTCGGGGCCACAGATACGCAGTATTTT.

The chain is built from TRBV5-5 and TRBJ1-6; TRBD1 matches 8 bases. The CDR3 is made up of 19 amino acids. Germline loops: CDR1 SGHKS, CDR2 YYEKEE (reference sequence). Losses at the gene ends were 6 bases for V and 0 bases for J; bases not matched to a gene: 14. CDR3 coding DNA: TGTGCCAGCACCGAAGCGAGACAGGGGAAGAGCTCCTATAATTCACCCCTCCACTTT. It translates to CASTEARQGKSSYNSPLHF. The full variable domain, rest sourced from reference TRBV5-5 and TRBJ1-6, is DAGVTQSPTHLIKTRGQQVTLRCSPISGHKSVSWYQQVLGQGPQFIFQYYEKEERGRGNFPDRFSARQFPNYSSELNVNALLLGDSALYLCASTEARQGKSSYNSPLHFGNGTRLTVT.

The rearrangement uses TRBV28 and TRBJ2-3; D possibly corresponds to TRBD2 (6 bases). The CDR3 length is 14 residues. V gave up 2 bases and J gave up 4 bases, with 10 bases separating them. Germline V gene lookup returns CDR1 MDHEN and CDR2 SYDVKM. In DNA form, the CDR3 reads TGTGCCAGCAGTTTAGGAGGGGACCCAGATACGCAGTATTTT. Protein sequence: CASSLGGDPDTQYF.

V and J are TRBV30 and TRBJ2-5; D not resolved. In germline, CDR1 is GTSNPN, CDR2 SVGIG (reference sequence). CDR3 length equals 14 residues. The V end lost 3 bases, the J end lost 7 bases, and 18 bases lay between the germline ends. For the CDR3, the DNA is TGTGCCTGGAGACCTAGGGCATTAATTGGGACCCAGTACTTC. It codes for CAWRPRALIGTQYF.

This sequence joins TRBV5-8 and TRBJ1-2; 9 nucleotides align to TRBD1. Germline V lookup: CDR1 SGHTS, CDR2 YDEGEE. CDR3 length equals 14 residues. V gave up 3 bases and J gave up 5 bases; unmatched junction bases: 5. Here the CDR3 reads CASSWGQGTYGYTF. CDR3 DNA sequence: TGTGCCAGCAGCTGGGGACAGGGAACATATGGCTACACCTTC.

In its sample, this clone was seen once. The rearrangement joins TRBV5-1 to TRBJ1-2; D not resolved. There are 13 residues in the CDR3. The germline V and J ends were trimmed by 0 bases and 6 bases, with 9 bases remaining between them. The germline V gene has CDR1 SGHRS and CDR2 YFSETQ. The DNA of the CDR3 is TGCGCCAGCAGCTTGGATGGGATAGATGGCTACACCTTC. This gives the protein CASSLDGIDGYTF.

This chain uses TRBV27 with TRBJ2-1; D call uncertain. V lost 3 bases and J 3 bases, leaving 15 bases between the germline ends. Germline lookup yields CDR1 MNHEY and CDR2 SMNVEV (reference sequence). The CDR3 has 16 residues. CDR3: CASSLVSPPSYNEQFF. The CDR3 nucleotides are TGTGCCAGCAGTTTGGTGTCTCCCCCAAGCTACAATGAGCAGTTCTTC.

The gene calls are TRBV4-1 and TRBJ1-1, with D unresolved. This CDR3 has 14 residues. The V gene lost 0 bases and the J gene lost 4 bases, with 9 bases spanning the gap. Germline assignment: CDR1 MGHRA and CDR2 YSYEKL. CDR3 amino acids: CASSQEATGTEAFF. CDR3 bases: TGCGCCAGCAGCCAAGAAGCGACCGGCACTGAAGCTTTCTTT.

This clone was found once. The rearrangement links TRBV27 to TRBJ2-3, with D uncertain. The CDR3 is 14 amino acids. CDR1 and CDR2 from the germline V gene are MNHEY and SMNVEV (reference sequence). V lost 5 bases and J lost 0, with 9 bases in between. CDR3 sequence: CASSEADSTDTQYF. CDR3 in DNA: TGTGCCAGCAGTGAGGCGGATAGCACAGATACGCAGTATTTT.

V is TRBV9 and J is TRBJ2-3; D unresolved. The CDR3 sequence is 14 residues long. From germline, CDR1 is SGDLS and CDR2 YYNGEE. V was trimmed by 0 bases and J by 2 bases, leaving 7 bases between them. CDR3 residues: CASSVDSPTDTQYF. Written as DNA, the CDR3 is TGTGCCAGCAGCGTAGATAGCCCCACAGATACGCAGTATTTT.